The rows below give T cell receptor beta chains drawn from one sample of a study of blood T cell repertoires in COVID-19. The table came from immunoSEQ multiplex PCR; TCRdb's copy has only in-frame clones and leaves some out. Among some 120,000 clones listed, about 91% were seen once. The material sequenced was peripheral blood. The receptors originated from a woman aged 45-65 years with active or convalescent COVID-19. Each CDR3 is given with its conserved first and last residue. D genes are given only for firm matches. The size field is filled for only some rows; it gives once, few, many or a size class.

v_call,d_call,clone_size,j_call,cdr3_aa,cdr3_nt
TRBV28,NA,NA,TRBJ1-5,CASSLLVNQPQHF,TGTGCCAGCAGTTTATTAGTGAATCAGCCCCAGCATTTT
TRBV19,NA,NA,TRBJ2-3,CASSMGLVGRDTQYF,TGTGCCAGTAGTATGGGACTCGTTGGACGAGATACGCAGTATTTT
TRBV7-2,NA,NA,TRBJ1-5,CASSLDRGNQPQHF,TGTGCCAGCAGCTTAGACAGGGGCAATCAGCCCCAGCATTTT
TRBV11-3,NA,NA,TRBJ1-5,CASSLDHSNQPQHF,TGTGCCAGCAGCTTAGATCATAGCAATCAGCCCCAGCATTTT
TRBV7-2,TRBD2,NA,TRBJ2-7,CASSLTSGLYEQYF,TGTGCCAGCAGCTTGACTAGCGGGCTCTACGAGCAGTACTTC
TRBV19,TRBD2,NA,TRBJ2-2,CASRSGDLTGELFF,TGTGCCAGTCGTAGCGGGGATCTCACCGGGGAGCTGTTTTTT
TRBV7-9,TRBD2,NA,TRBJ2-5,CASSSILAGAGETQYF,TGTGCCAGCAGCTCTATACTAGCGGGAGCGGGAGAGACCCAGTACTTC
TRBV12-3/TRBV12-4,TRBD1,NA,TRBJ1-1,CASSPQGATEAFF,TGTGCCAGCAGTCCGCAGGGGGCAACTGAAGCTTTCTTT
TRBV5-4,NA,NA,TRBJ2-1,CASSLGASSGSNEQFF,TGTGCCAGCAGCTTGGGCGCATCTAGTGGGAGCAATGAGCAGTTCTTC
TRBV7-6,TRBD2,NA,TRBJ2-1,CASSLSSGSYNEQFF,TGTGCCAGCAGCTTGTCTAGCGGGAGCTACAATGAGCAGTTCTTC
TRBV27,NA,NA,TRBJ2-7,CASHYPVYEQYF,TGTGCCAGCCACTACCCAGTGTACGAGCAGTACTTC
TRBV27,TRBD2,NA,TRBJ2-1,CASSVVGTSGDEQFF,TGTGCCAGCAGCGTCGTCGGGACTAGTGGAGATGAGCAGTTCTTC
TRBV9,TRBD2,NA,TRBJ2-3,CASSAGTRTDTQYF,TGTGCCAGCAGCGCGGGGACTAGAACAGATACGCAGTATTTT
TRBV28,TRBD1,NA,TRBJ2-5,CASSSPQGAGETQYF,TGTGCCAGCAGTTCACCCCAGGGGGCAGGGGAGACCCAGTACTTC
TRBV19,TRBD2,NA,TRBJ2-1,CASSPMTSGRNEQFF,TGTGCCAGTAGCCCAATGACTAGCGGGAGAAATGAGCAGTTCTTC
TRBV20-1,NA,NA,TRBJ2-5,CSAISQETQYF,TGCAGTGCTATCAGTCAAGAGACCCAGTACTTC
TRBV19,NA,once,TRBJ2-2,CASSIRLTGELFF,TGTGCCAGTAGTATTCGACTAACCGGGGAGCTGTTTTTT
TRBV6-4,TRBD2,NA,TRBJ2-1,CASSAGLAGPYNEQFF,TGTGCCAGCAGTGCCGGACTAGCGGGACCCTACAATGAGCAGTTCTTC
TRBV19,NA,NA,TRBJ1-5,CASRSGASGQPQHF,TGTGCCAGTAGGTCAGGTGCCTCGGGGCAGCCCCAGCATTTT
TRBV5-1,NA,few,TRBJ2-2,CASSLAAGTSNTGELFF,TGCGCCAGCAGCTTGGCCGCGGGGACCTCGAACACCGGGGAGCTGTTTTTT
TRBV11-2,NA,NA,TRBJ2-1,CASSATGTNFIGGEQFF,TGTGCCAGCAGTGCGACAGGGACCAACTTTATTGGGGGGGAGCAGTTCTTC
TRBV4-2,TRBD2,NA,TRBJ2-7,CASSQGLAETYEQYF,TGTGCCAGCAGCCAAGGACTAGCGGAGACCTACGAGCAGTACTTC
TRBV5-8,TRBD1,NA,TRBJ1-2,CASSLVGGTGGNGYTF,TGTGCCAGCAGCTTGGTCGGTGGAACAGGGGGCAATGGCTACACCTTC
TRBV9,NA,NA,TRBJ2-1,CASSVGDNYNEQFF,TGTGCCAGCAGCGTAGGAGATAACTACAATGAGCAGTTCTTC
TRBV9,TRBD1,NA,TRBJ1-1,CASSASTGGEAFF,TGTGCCAGCAGCGCTTCGACAGGGGGAGAAGCTTTCTTT
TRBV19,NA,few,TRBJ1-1,CASTADRWNTEAFF,TGTGCCAGTACCGCCGACAGGTGGAACACTGAAGCTTTCTTT
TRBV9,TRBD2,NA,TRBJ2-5,CASSPLAQQETQYF,TGTGCCAGCAGCCCACTAGCGCAGCAAGAGACCCAGTACTTC
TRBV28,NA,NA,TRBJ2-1,CASSPSHLPRNEQFF,TGTGCCAGCAGTCCCTCACACCTCCCTCGCAATGAGCAGTTCTTC
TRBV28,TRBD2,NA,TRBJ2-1,CAVLGATSRYYNEQFF,TGTGCCGTTTTAGGCGCGACTAGCAGATACTACAATGAGCAGTTCTTC
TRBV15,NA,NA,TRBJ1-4,CATSRDKGHNEKLFF,TGTGCCACCAGCAGAGATAAAGGACATAATGAAAAACTGTTTTTT
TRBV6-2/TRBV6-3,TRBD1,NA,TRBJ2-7,CASSLTGDAYEQYF,TGTGCCAGCAGCCTTACAGGGGATGCCTACGAGCAGTACTTC
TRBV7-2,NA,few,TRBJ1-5,CASSPQGAQPQHF,TGTGCCAGCAGCCCCCAAGGGGCTCAGCCCCAGCATTTT
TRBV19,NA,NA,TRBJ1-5,CASSIQQNNQPQHF,TGTGCCAGTAGTATTCAACAGAACAATCAGCCCCAGCATTTT
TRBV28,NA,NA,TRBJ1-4,CASSFSELQGNEKLFF,TGTGCCAGCAGTTTTTCCGAGCTTCAGGGGAATGAAAAACTGTTTTTT
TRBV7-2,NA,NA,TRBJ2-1,CASSLAGGQFF,TGTGCCAGCAGCTTAGCGGGAGGGCAGTTCTTC
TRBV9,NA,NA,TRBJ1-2,CASSRGGGTYGYTF,TGTGCCAGCTCCCGCGGGGGGGGCACCTATGGCTACACCTTC
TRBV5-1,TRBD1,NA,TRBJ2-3,CASSLGRDSGTDTQYF,TGCGCCAGCAGCTTGGGTCGGGACAGCGGCACAGATACGCAGTATTTT
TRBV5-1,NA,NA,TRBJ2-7,CASRPDLLTSYEQYF,TGCGCCAGCAGGCCGGACCTTTTAACTAGCTACGAGCAGTACTTC
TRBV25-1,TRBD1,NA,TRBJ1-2,CASSPRGQGSFGYTF,TGTGCCAGCAGTCCACGTGGACAGGGGTCTTTTGGCTACACCTTC
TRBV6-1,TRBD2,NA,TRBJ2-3,CASSDGTRITDTQYF,TGTGCCAGCAGTGATGGGACTAGAATAACAGATACGCAGTATTTT
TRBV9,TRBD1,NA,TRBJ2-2,CASSVGQGSTGELFF,TGTGCCAGCAGCGTGGGACAGGGATCCACCGGGGAGCTGTTTTTT
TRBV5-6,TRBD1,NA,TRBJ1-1,CASSLGGQGSEAFF,TGTGCCAGCAGCTTGGGGGGACAGGGCTCTGAAGCTTTCTTT
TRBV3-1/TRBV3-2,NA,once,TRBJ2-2,CASSQVTGQNTGELFF,TGTGCCAGCAGCCAAGTCACGGGACAGAACACCGGGGAGCTGTTTTTT
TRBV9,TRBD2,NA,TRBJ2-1,CASSVGLAGVNEQFF,TGTGCCAGCAGCGTCGGACTAGCGGGAGTCAATGAGCAGTTCTTC
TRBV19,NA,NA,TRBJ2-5,CASSFTSRETQYF,TGTGCCAGTAGTTTTACTAGCCGGGAGACCCAGTACTTC
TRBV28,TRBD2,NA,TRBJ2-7,CASSPSGYQQYF,TGTGCCAGCAGTCCTAGCGGGTACCAGCAGTACTTC
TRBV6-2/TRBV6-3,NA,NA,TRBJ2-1,CASSLGLTSSYNEQFF,TGTGCCAGCAGCCTAGGACTCACTAGTTCCTACAATGAGCAGTTCTTC
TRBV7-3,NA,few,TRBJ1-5,CASSLADRNYSNQPQHF,TGTGCCAGCAGCTTAGCGGACAGAAATTATAGCAATCAGCCCCAGCATTTT
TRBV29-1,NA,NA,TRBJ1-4,CSVGRGEKLFF,TGCAGCGTTGGAAGGGGTGAAAAACTGTTTTTT
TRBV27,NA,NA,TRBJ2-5,CASSLGQNQETQYF,TGTGCCAGCAGTCTCGGACAGAATCAAGAGACCCAGTACTTC
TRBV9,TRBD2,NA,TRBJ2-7,CASSSPSGSYEQYF,TGTGCCAGCAGCTCCCCTAGCGGGAGTTACGAGCAGTACTTC
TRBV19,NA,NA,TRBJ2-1,CASSQDPGNEQFF,TGTGCCAGTAGCCAAGACCCGGGGAATGAGCAGTTCTTC
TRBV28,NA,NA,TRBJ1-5,CASMETARRDQPQHF,TGTGCCAGCATGGAGACAGCGAGGAGGGATCAGCCCCAGCATTTT